Below, 23 T cell receptor beta chains from the same sample are listed, as sequenced in a study of OX40 agonist ivuxolimab in advanced cancers. Data came from immunoSEQ multiplex PCR; TCRdb stores just in-frame clones and leaves some out. The table shows tens of thousands of clones, with roughly 90% occurring only once. Sequenced material: CD4+ or CD8+ T cells sorted from blood, taken in a trial of the OX40 agonist ivuxolimab. All receptors come from an adult with an advanced solid tumor such as melanoma, head and neck, liver or kidney cancer.

This chain joins TRBV9 and TRBJ2-3; 10 bases fit TRBD2. The CDR3 contains 17 residues. The germline gives CDR1 SGDLS, CDR2 YYNGEE. The V and J ends lost 1 base and 10 bases, in that order; junction bases with no gene match: 15. As DNA, the CDR3 is TGTGCCAGCAGCGTATCCGAAGCGGGAGGGGGTCCCTCGGCGCAGTATTTT. Its protein is CASSVSEAGGGPSAQYF.

The chain employs TRBV25-1 and TRBJ1-1; 8 bases match TRBD1. Losses at the gene ends were 11 bases for V and 2 bases for J; bases not matched to a gene: 7. The CDR3 is 13 amino acids. CDR1 is MGHDK and CDR2 is SYGVNS in the germline V gene. The CDR3 coding sequence is TGTGCCTCCCGGACAGGGTACAACACTGAAGCTTTCTTT. It codes for CASRTGYNTEAFF.

This chain links TRBV7-2 with TRBJ2-1, with D possibly called TRBD1 or TRBD2 (5 bases each). The V gene lost 8 bases and the J gene lost 9 bases, with 23 bases spanning the gap. The CDR3 is 15 amino acids. Germline V gene sequence: CDR1 SGHTA, CDR2 FQGNSA. The CDR3 protein is CASYTSVAWDVEQFF. CDR3 bases: TGTGCCAGCTACACATCAGTTGCTTGGGACGTTGAGCAGTTCTTC.

This clone was counted between two and nine times. The V call is TRBV6-1, the J call TRBJ1-5; possible D gene TRBD1, 5 bases. This CDR3 has 16 residues. Germline V gene lookup returns CDR1 MNHNS and CDR2 SASEGT. The ends were cut back, 4 bases at V and 1 base at J, with 14 bases in the middle. The DNA for the CDR3 is TGTGCCAGCAGTGCGCAGGGCCGATTAAGCAATCAGCCCCAGCATTTT. Its translation: CASSAQGRLSNQPQHF.

This chain links TRBV6-5 with TRBJ2-4, with a tentative D call TRBD1 (6 bases). The CDR3 extends over 16 amino acids. The germline V and J ends were trimmed by 2 bases and 1 base, with 12 bases remaining between them. Germline V CDR1 and CDR2: MNHEY, SVGAGI. CDR3 protein: CASSYPTGRAKNIQYF. CDR3 sequence (DNA): TGTGCCAGCAGTTACCCGACAGGAAGGGCCAAAAACATTCAGTACTTC.

CDR3 in amino acids: CASSRGTGGKEQYF. CDR3 nucleotides: TGCGCCAGCAGCAGGGGGACAGGGGGCAAGGAGCAGTACTTC. This sequence joins TRBV5-1 and TRBJ2-7; 12 bases line up with TRBD1. This CDR3 region has 14 residues. The ends lost 4 bases at V and 7 bases at J; junction bases unmatched: 6. From germline, CDR1 is SGHRS and CDR2 YFSETQ. Together with reference TRBV5-1 and TRBJ2-7, the CDR3 gives the full variable domain: KAGVTQTPRYLIKTRGQQVTLSCSPISGHRSVSWYQQTPGQGLQFLFEYFSETQRNKGNFPGRFSGRQFSNSRSEMNVSTLELGDSALYLCASSRGTGGKEQYFGPGTRLTVT.

DNA of the CDR3: TGTGCCAGCAGCTTGGGCGGTGGCTGGGCACAAGAGACCCAGTACTTC. Translated, it gives CASSLGGGWAQETQYF. The chain joins TRBV5-4 to TRBJ2-5, with D hard to call. V was trimmed by 0 bases and J by 2 bases, leaving 14 bases between them. This CDR3 spans 16 amino acids. CDR1 and CDR2 from the germline V gene are SGHNT and YYREEE (reference sequence).

The V call is TRBV19, the J call TRBJ2-5; 8 bases fit TRBD2. V was pared by 3 bases and J by 7 bases, with 13 bases of the junction left unmatched. This CDR3 region has 16 residues. Germline loops: CDR1 LNHDA, CDR2 SQIVND (reference sequence). The CDR3 sequence is CASSMRGLDGDGTQYF. CDR3 nucleotides: TGTGCCAGTAGTATGCGGGGACTAGACGGGGATGGGACCCAGTACTTC.

The chain recombines TRBV19 with TRBJ1-1, with D unclear. The CDR3 extends over 14 amino acids. The V and J ends lost 2 bases and 2 bases respectively, with 9 bases between them. CDR1 is LNHDA and CDR2 is SQIVND in the germline V gene (reference sequence). CDR3 region: CASSIKDGNTEAFF. The CDR3 DNA sequence: TGTGCCAGTAGTATAAAAGACGGAAACACTGAAGCTTTCTTT.

The chain has TRBV29-1 and TRBJ1-5; D is uncertain. Trimming took off 2 bases at V and 4 bases at J, with 6 bases between the two ends. The CDR3 runs 12 residues. The germline V gene encodes CDR1 SQVTM and CDR2 ANQGSEA. The CDR3 protein is CSVETDNQPQHF. CDR3 bases: TGCAGCGTTGAAACAGATAATCAGCCCCAGCATTTT.

Worth noting for this clone: Other DNA sequences in the sample encode the same CDR3. This sequence joins TRBV7-8 and TRBJ2-7; perhaps TRBD2 as D (5 bases). V shed 1 base and J shed 0 bases, with 7 bases lying between them. The CDR3 consists of 14 residues. Germline V gene sequence: CDR1 SGHVS, CDR2 FQNEAQ. CDR3 nucleotides: TGTGCCAGCAGCTTAGTTCGGGGCTCCTACGAGCAGTACTTC. Protein sequence: CASSLVRGSYEQYF. Variable domain in full (rest from reference TRBV7-8 and TRBJ2-7): GAGVSQSPRYKVAKRGQDVALRCDPISGHVSLFWYQQALGQGPEFLTYFQNEAQLDKSGLPSDRFFAERPEGSVSTLKIQRTQQEDSAVYLCASSLVRGSYEQYFGPGTRLTVT.

This clone has just one count. The chain carries TRBV5-1 and TRBJ2-3, with TRBD2 matching 12 bases. Germline trimming cut 7 bases from V and 11 bases from J; bases unmatched to any gene: 14. Looked up from germline, CDR1 is SGHRS and CDR2 is YFSETQ. This CDR3 comprises 15 residues. The CDR3 DNA sequence: TGCGCCAGCTCCATTTCGGGACTAGCGGGCGAGGGGCAGTATTTT. Protein: CASSISGLAGEGQYF.

This clone came up once. V is TRBV19 and J is TRBJ1-1; D not certain. CDR1 is LNHDA and CDR2 is SQIVND in the germline V gene (reference sequence). The CDR3 has 13 amino acids. Deletions cut 5 bases from V and 11 bases from J, with 18 bases between. The CDR3 sequence: CASSVPPQTQAFF. DNA for the CDR3: TGTGCCAGTAGTGTCCCCCCCCAGACCCAGGCTTTCTTT.

This clone has just a few counts. This chain joins TRBV30 and TRBJ1-1, with D unresolved. Per germline, CDR1 GTSNPN and CDR2 SVGIG (reference sequence). V was shortened by 2 bases and J by 11 bases, with 12 bases between the two germline ends. This CDR3 spans 11 amino acids. CDR3 coding DNA: TGTGCCTGGAGTAGGCCCTCCACGGCTTTCTTT. Translation gives CAWSRPSTAFF.

The gene calls are TRBV27 and TRBJ2-7; TRBD1 aligns across 7 bases. Germline trimming cut 0 bases from V and 0 bases from J; bases unmatched to any gene: 8. The CDR3 loop spans 17 amino acids. Per germline, CDR1 MNHEY and CDR2 SMNVEV (reference sequence). CDR3 loop: CASSLSTRQGPSYEQYF. CDR3 DNA sequence: TGTGCCAGCAGTTTATCAACCCGACAGGGCCCCTCCTACGAGCAGTACTTC.

This clone was recorded only once. The V call is TRBV2, the J call TRBJ1-3; TRBD1 is a possible D gene (5 bases). Deletions cut 5 bases from V and 0 bases from J, with 11 bases between. This CDR3 comprises 15 residues. Germline V gene lookup returns CDR1 SNHLY and CDR2 FYNNEI. CDR3: CASSRTRDSGNTIYF. DNA for the CDR3: TGTGCCAGCAGTCGGACAAGGGACTCTGGAAACACCATATATTTT.

The V and J genes are TRBV7-3 and TRBJ2-2; 9 nucleotides match TRBD2. The V gene end was trimmed by 8 bases and the J gene end by 5 bases; junction bases not matched to a gene: 6. The CDR3 extends over 14 amino acids. CDR1 is SGHTA and CDR2 is FQGTGA in the germline V gene. CDR3 sequence reads: CASGAAGGTGELFF. In DNA form, the CDR3 reads TGTGCCAGCGGGGCAGCGGGAGGTACCGGGGAGCTGTTTTTT.

The chain employs TRBV2 and TRBJ2-3; the D gene is possibly TRBD2 (5 bases). This CDR3 comprises 12 residues. V was pared by 6 bases and J by 4 bases, with 8 bases between. Germline V gene data show CDR1 as SNHLY and CDR2 as FYNNEI. The CDR3: CASREESDTQYF. CDR3 DNA sequence: TGTGCCAGCAGGGAGGAGTCAGATACGCAGTATTTT. The complete variable domain, with remaining parts taken from reference TRBV2 and TRBJ2-3, reads EPEVTQTPSHQVTQMGQEVILRCVPISNHLYFYWYRQILGQKVEFLVSFYNNEISEKSEIFDDQFSVERPDGSNFTLKIRSTKLEDSAMYFCASREESDTQYFGPGTRLTVL.

CDR3 DNA: TGTGCCAGCAGGCTCGACGACACGCCCTACAATGAGCAGTTCTTC. The encoded protein is CASRLDDTPYNEQFF. The chain recombines TRBV28 with TRBJ2-1; D is uncertain. CDR1 MDHEN and CDR2 SYDVKM come from the germline V gene. The CDR3 length is 15 residues. Trimming cost V 6 bases and J 2 bases, with 14 bases left between them.

V is TRBV30 and J is TRBJ1-6; no reliable D call. Trimming took 3 bases from V and 1 from J, leaving 7 bases between them. CDR1 and CDR2 from the germline V gene are GTSNPN and SVGIG (reference sequence). The CDR3 has 14 residues. The CDR3 reads CAWRVRSYNSPLHF. For the CDR3, the DNA is TGTGCCTGGAGGGTACGGTCCTATAATTCACCCCTCCACTTT. Full variable domain (remainder filled in from reference TRBV30 and TRBJ1-6): SQTIHQWPATLVQPVGSPLSLECTVEGTSNPNLYWYRQAAGRGLQLLFYSVGIGQISSEVPQNLSASRPQDRQFILSSKKLLLSDSGFYLCAWRVRSYNSPLHFGNGTRLTVT.

The rearrangement links TRBV15 to TRBJ2-5, with a weak D call TRBD1 (5 bases). V was pared by 3 bases and J by 5 bases, with 10 bases between. The CDR3 extends over 13 amino acids. From germline, CDR1 is LNHNV and CDR2 YYDKDF (reference sequence). The CDR3 nucleotides read TGTGCCACCAGCAGGGGGCTTGGGGAGACCCAGTACTTC. Translated: CATSRGLGETQYF.

V is TRBV30 and J is TRBJ2-1; maybe TRBD1 (6 bases). Trimming left V 3 bases short and J 7 bases short, with 19 bases between. The CDR3 contains 15 residues. From germline, CDR1 is GTSNPN and CDR2 SVGIG (reference sequence). CDR3 DNA: TGTGCCTGGAGCCCCCAGGGGCTAGGACGGAATGAGCAGTTCTTC. Its protein is CAWSPQGLGRNEQFF.

This sequence joins TRBV2 and TRBJ1-6; tentative D call: TRBD1 (5 bases). Trimming stripped 1 base from V and 6 bases from J, with 16 bases between. Per germline, CDR1 SNHLY and CDR2 FYNNEI. The CDR3 length is 17 residues. The CDR3 sequence is CASSEGRGVLGNSPLHF. The CDR3 nucleotides are TGTGCCAGCAGTGAAGGAAGAGGGGTATTGGGTAATTCACCCCTCCACTTT. The whole variable domain, filled in from reference TRBV2 and TRBJ1-6, reads EPEVTQTPSHQVTQMGQEVILRCVPISNHLYFYWYRQILGQKVEFLVSFYNNEISEKSEIFDDQFSVERPDGSNFTLKIRSTKLEDSAMYFCASSEGRGVLGNSPLHFGNGTRLTVT.